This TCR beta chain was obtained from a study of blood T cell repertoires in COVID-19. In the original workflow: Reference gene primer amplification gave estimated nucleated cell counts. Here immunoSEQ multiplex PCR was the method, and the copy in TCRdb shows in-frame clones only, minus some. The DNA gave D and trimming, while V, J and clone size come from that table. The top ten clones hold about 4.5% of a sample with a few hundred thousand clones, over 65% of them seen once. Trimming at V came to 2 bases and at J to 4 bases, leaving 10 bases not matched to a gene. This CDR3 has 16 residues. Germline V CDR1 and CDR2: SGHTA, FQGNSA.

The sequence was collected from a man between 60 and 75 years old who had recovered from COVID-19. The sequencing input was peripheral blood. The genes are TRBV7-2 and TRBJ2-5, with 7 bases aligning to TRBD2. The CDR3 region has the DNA TGTGCCAGCAGCTTATCGCACGGGGGGTCGGGAGAGACCCAGTACTTC. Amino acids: CASSLSHGGSGETQYF.